This T cell receptor (beta chain) was sequenced during a study of T cell repertoires in cytomegalovirus infection. Study outcomes and limitations: There were carriers of CMV plus the relevant HLA, and cumulative public TCR beta family frequency identified them.

TCRdb re-called the reads through MiXCR, storing one row per CDR3 protein. The sample records a few hundred thousand distinct CDR3 sequences, approximately 15% being singletons. Concerning this clonotype: The target antigen is unknown.

Material for sequencing was CD8+ T cells from PBMCs. The clonotype comes from a human donor in good health (CMV status not recorded). Some clones in this sample may be carry-over from other donors' samples.

This CDR3 is CATSRDKGQNYGYTF. The CDR3 DNA reads TGTGCCACCAGCAGAGATAAGGGACAGAACTATGGCTACACCTTC. The rearrangement links TRBV15 to TRBJ1-2; TRBD1 matches 7 bases. Germline V gene sequence: CDR1 LNHNV, CDR2 YYDKDF (reference sequence). This CDR3 has 15 residues. V lost 0 bases to trimming and J lost 2 bases; unmatched junction nucleotides: 3.